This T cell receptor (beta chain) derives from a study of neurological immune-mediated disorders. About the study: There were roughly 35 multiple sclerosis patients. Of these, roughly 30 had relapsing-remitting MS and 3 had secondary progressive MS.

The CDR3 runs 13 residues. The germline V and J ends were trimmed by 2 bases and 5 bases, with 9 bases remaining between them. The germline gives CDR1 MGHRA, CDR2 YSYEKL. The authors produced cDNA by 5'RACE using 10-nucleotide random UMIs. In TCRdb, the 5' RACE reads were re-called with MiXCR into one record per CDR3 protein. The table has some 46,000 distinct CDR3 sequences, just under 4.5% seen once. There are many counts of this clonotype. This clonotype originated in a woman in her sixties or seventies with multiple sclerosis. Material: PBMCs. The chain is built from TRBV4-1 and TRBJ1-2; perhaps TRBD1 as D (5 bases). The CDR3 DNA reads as TGCGCCAGCAGCCAATTGGGGCTGTATGGCTACACCTTC. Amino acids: CASSQLGLYGYTF.